Listed below are T cell receptor beta chains from one sample, sequenced in a study of cytomegalovirus exposure and HLA in healthy donors. Using immunoSEQ multiplex PCR, the repertoire was profiled, and TCRdb retains in-frame clones only, with some absent. The profile shows under 200,000 clones, approximately 84% of them singletons. The specimen sequenced was PBMCs. The origin of the receptors is a middle-aged man in good health and CMV-seropositive. CDR3s include the opening cysteine and the closing phenylalanine or tryptophan. Fields, in order: J gene, V gene, clone size, D gene, CDR3 protein, CDR3 DNA. The D gene is left open where the match is weak. Rows give clone size only sometimes, using once, few, many, or a class for an expanded clone.

j_gene: TRBJ1-1
v_gene: TRBV2
abundance: .
d_gene: .
CDR3aa: CAGTPNLNTEAFF
CDR3nt: TGTGCTGGGACACCCAACTTGAACACTGAAGCTTTCTTT

j_gene: TRBJ1-1
v_gene: TRBV11-2
abundance: few
d_gene: .
CDR3aa: CASSWRVPNTEAFF
CDR3nt: TGTGCCAGCAGCTGGAGGGTTCCGAACACTGAAGCTTTCTTT

j_gene: TRBJ2-7
v_gene: TRBV4-3
abundance: .
d_gene: TRBD2
CDR3aa: CASSQDLGGWEQYF
CDR3nt: TGCGCCAGCAGCCAAGATTTGGGAGGGTGGGAGCAGTACTTC

j_gene: TRBJ1-2
v_gene: TRBV4-3
abundance: .
d_gene: TRBD1
CDR3aa: CASSQADRVSYGYTF
CDR3nt: TGCGCCAGCAGCCAAGCGGACAGGGTGAGCTATGGCTACACCTTC

j_gene: TRBJ2-5
v_gene: TRBV5-1
abundance: .
d_gene: .
CDR3aa: CASSLSTAAETQYF
CDR3nt: TGCGCCAGCAGCTTATCCACAGCTGCAGAGACCCAGTACTTC

j_gene: TRBJ2-3
v_gene: TRBV11-1
abundance: .
d_gene: .
CDR3aa: CASSLGGPRGDTQYF
CDR3nt: TGTGCCAGCAGCTTGGGGGGTCCCCGAGGAGATACGCAGTATTTT

j_gene: TRBJ2-7
v_gene: TRBV6-5
abundance: .
d_gene: TRBD1
CDR3aa: CASRRQGASYEQYF
CDR3nt: TGTGCCAGCCGAAGACAGGGGGCTTCCTACGAGCAGTACTTC

j_gene: TRBJ1-4
v_gene: TRBV4-3
abundance: once
d_gene: TRBD1
CDR3aa: CASSQNGQGNEKLFF
CDR3nt: TGCGCCAGCAGCCAAAACGGACAGGGTAATGAAAAACTGTTTTTT

j_gene: TRBJ2-3
v_gene: TRBV30
abundance: .
d_gene: .
CDR3aa: CAWSVQGDTQYF
CDR3nt: TGTGCCTGGAGTGTACAGGGAGATACGCAGTATTTT

j_gene: TRBJ1-2
v_gene: TRBV4-2
abundance: .
d_gene: .
CDR3aa: CASSQGLTGGYTF
CDR3nt: TGTGCCAGCAGCCAAGGTCTCACGGGGGGCTACACCTTC

j_gene: TRBJ2-7
v_gene: TRBV6-5
abundance: few
d_gene: .
CDR3aa: CASSLIPQGNYEQYF
CDR3nt: TGTGCCAGCAGTTTAATTCCTCAGGGGAACTACGAGCAGTACTTC

j_gene: TRBJ2-5
v_gene: TRBV6-5
abundance: .
d_gene: .
CDR3aa: CASRTIGAQETQYF
CDR3nt: TGTGCCAGCCGAACGATTGGGGCCCAAGAGACCCAGTACTTC

j_gene: TRBJ1-3
v_gene: TRBV6-5
abundance: .
d_gene: TRBD1
CDR3aa: CASSNTGVGNTIYF
CDR3nt: TGTGCCAGCAGTAATACAGGGGTTGGAAACACCATATATTTT

j_gene: TRBJ2-7
v_gene: TRBV18
abundance: .
d_gene: TRBD1
CDR3aa: CASSSTGTGGYEQYF
CDR3nt: TGTGCCAGCTCATCTACCGGGACAGGGGGCTACGAGCAGTACTTC

j_gene: TRBJ2-3
v_gene: TRBV7-2
abundance: .
d_gene: .
CDR3aa: CASSLASGGAPDTQYF
CDR3nt: TGTGCCAGCAGCTTAGCTTCTGGAGGGGCCCCAGATACGCAGTATTTT

j_gene: TRBJ2-1
v_gene: TRBV11-2
abundance: .
d_gene: .
CDR3aa: CASSASGNSYNEQFF
CDR3nt: TGTGCCAGCAGCGCCTCCGGGAACTCCTACAATGAGCAGTTCTTC

j_gene: TRBJ2-7
v_gene: TRBV5-1
abundance: .
d_gene: TRBD2
CDR3aa: CASTRGPSGGPYEQYF
CDR3nt: TGCGCCAGCACCAGAGGCCCTAGCGGGGGACCTTACGAGCAGTACTTC

j_gene: TRBJ1-4
v_gene: TRBV5-5
abundance: .
d_gene: TRBD1
CDR3aa: CASSWRQGENEKLFF
CDR3nt: TGTGCCAGCAGCTGGCGACAGGGGGAAAATGAAAAACTGTTTTTT

j_gene: TRBJ2-7
v_gene: TRBV6-1
abundance: .
d_gene: .
CDR3aa: CASSSGVSYEQYF
CDR3nt: TGTGCCAGCTCATCCGGAGTGTCCTACGAGCAGTACTTC

j_gene: TRBJ1-5
v_gene: TRBV6-5
abundance: .
d_gene: .
CDR3aa: CASRPRDISNQPQHF
CDR3nt: TGTGCCAGCAGGCCCCGGGACATCAGCAATCAGCCCCAGCATTTT

j_gene: TRBJ1-6
v_gene: TRBV18
abundance: .
d_gene: TRBD1
CDR3aa: CASSRDSDNSPLHF
CDR3nt: TGTGCCAGCTCACGGGACAGCGATAATTCACCCCTCCACTTT

j_gene: TRBJ2-1
v_gene: TRBV10-3
abundance: .
d_gene: TRBD2
CDR3aa: CAIRLRTSGPNEQFF
CDR3nt: TGTGCCATCCGCCTCAGGACTAGCGGACCCAATGAGCAGTTCTTC

j_gene: TRBJ2-7
v_gene: TRBV7-9
abundance: once
d_gene: TRBD1
CDR3aa: CASSEDRGWGSYEQYF
CDR3nt: TGTGCCAGCAGCGAAGACAGGGGCTGGGGTTCCTACGAGCAGTACTTC

j_gene: TRBJ1-1
v_gene: TRBV6-4
abundance: .
d_gene: TRBD1
CDR3aa: CASSRDRETEAFF
CDR3nt: TGTGCCAGCAGCCGGGACAGGGAAACTGAAGCTTTCTTT

j_gene: TRBJ2-5
v_gene: TRBV5-4
abundance: .
d_gene: TRBD1
CDR3aa: CASSLDREGRTQYF
CDR3nt: TGTGCCAGCAGCCTGGACAGGGAAGGTAGGACCCAGTACTTC

j_gene: TRBJ1-4
v_gene: TRBV15
abundance: .
d_gene: .
CDR3aa: CATSRVVQGTNEKLFF
CDR3nt: TGTGCCACCAGCAGAGTTGTCCAGGGGACTAATGAAAAACTGTTTTTT

j_gene: TRBJ2-1
v_gene: TRBV30
abundance: .
d_gene: .
CDR3aa: CACQGSYNEQFF
CDR3nt: TGTGCCTGCCAGGGGTCCTACAATGAGCAGTTCTTC

j_gene: TRBJ2-1
v_gene: TRBV6-7
abundance: once
d_gene: TRBD2
CDR3aa: CASSYCGRSDNEQFF
CDR3nt: TGTGCCAGCAGTTATTGCGGGAGGAGCGACAATGAGCAGTTCTTC

j_gene: TRBJ2-2
v_gene: TRBV13
abundance: .
d_gene: .
CDR3aa: CASSLTGRELFF
CDR3nt: TGTGCCAGCAGCCTCACAGGGAGGGAGCTGTTTTTT

j_gene: TRBJ1-1
v_gene: TRBV28
abundance: .
d_gene: .
CDR3aa: CASGGVVNTEAFF
CDR3nt: TGTGCCAGCGGGGGGGTAGTGAACACTGAAGCTTTCTTT

j_gene: TRBJ2-2
v_gene: TRBV29-1
abundance: .
d_gene: TRBD2
CDR3aa: CSAGRSGELFF
CDR3nt: TGCAGCGCCGGGAGGTCGGGGGAGCTGTTTTTT

j_gene: TRBJ2-1
v_gene: TRBV2
abundance: .
d_gene: TRBD2
CDR3aa: CASSELQRGGEQFF
CDR3nt: TGTGCCAGCAGTGAGTTGCAGCGGGGGGGCGAGCAGTTCTTC

j_gene: TRBJ2-7
v_gene: TRBV5-6
abundance: .
d_gene: .
CDR3aa: CASSLVVNSYEQYF
CDR3nt: TGTGCCAGCAGCTTGGTTGTTAACTCCTACGAGCAGTACTTC

j_gene: TRBJ2-7
v_gene: TRBV27
abundance: .
d_gene: .
CDR3aa: CASGPRASYEQYF
CDR3nt: TGTGCCAGCGGCCCCAGGGCCTCCTACGAGCAGTACTTC

j_gene: TRBJ2-5
v_gene: TRBV5-4
abundance: once
d_gene: TRBD2
CDR3aa: CAKGRAPGETQYF
CDR3nt: TGTGCCAAAGGGAGGGCCCCGGGGGAGACCCAGTACTTC

j_gene: TRBJ2-1
v_gene: TRBV28
abundance: .
d_gene: TRBD2
CDR3aa: CASSFGGEGKNEQFF
CDR3nt: TGTGCCAGCAGTTTCGGGGGGGAGGGGAAAAATGAGCAGTTCTTC

j_gene: TRBJ1-2
v_gene: TRBV30
abundance: .
d_gene: .
CDR3aa: CAWSVGWGRGYTF
CDR3nt: TGTGCCTGGAGTGTTGGCTGGGGGCGAGGCTACACCTTC

j_gene: TRBJ2-3
v_gene: TRBV18
abundance: .
d_gene: .
CDR3aa: CASSPLSSTDTQYF
CDR3nt: TGTGCCAGCTCACCACTTTCTAGCACAGATACGCAGTATTTT

j_gene: TRBJ2-1
v_gene: TRBV7-7
abundance: .
d_gene: .
CDR3aa: CASSLGTYNEQFF
CDR3nt: TGTGCTAGCAGCTTAGGGACTTACAATGAGCAGTTCTTC

j_gene: TRBJ1-2
v_gene: TRBV11-2
abundance: .
d_gene: .
CDR3aa: CASTLYTGGWNGYTF
CDR3nt: TGTGCCAGCACCCTTTACACGGGGGGTTGGAATGGCTACACCTTC

j_gene: TRBJ2-6
v_gene: TRBV2
abundance: .
d_gene: .
CDR3aa: CASATESGANVLTF
CDR3nt: TGTGCCAGCGCAACAGAGTCAGGGGCCAACGTCCTGACTTTC

j_gene: TRBJ1-1
v_gene: TRBV7-3
abundance: .
d_gene: .
CDR3aa: CASSLGDITEAFF
CDR3nt: TGTGCCAGCAGCTTAGGGGACATCACTGAAGCTTTCTTT

j_gene: TRBJ1-1
v_gene: TRBV18
abundance: .
d_gene: .
CDR3aa: CASSPPWGRPNTEAFF
CDR3nt: TGTGCCAGCTCACCACCATGGGGCAGGCCCAACACTGAAGCTTTCTTT

j_gene: TRBJ2-1
v_gene: TRBV5-1
abundance: .
d_gene: .
CDR3aa: CASWDTQYEQFF
CDR3nt: TGCGCCAGCTGGGACACGCAATATGAGCAGTTCTTC

j_gene: TRBJ2-1
v_gene: TRBV30
abundance: .
d_gene: TRBD1
CDR3aa: CAWSVLGTGNEQFF
CDR3nt: TGTGCCTGGAGTGTATTAGGGACAGGGAATGAGCAGTTCTTC

j_gene: TRBJ1-4
v_gene: TRBV4-2
abundance: .
d_gene: .
CDR3aa: CASSQEGRGYEKLFF
CDR3nt: TGTGCCAGCAGCCAAGAGGGGAGGGGTTATGAAAAACTGTTTTTT

j_gene: TRBJ2-1
v_gene: TRBV4-2
abundance: .
d_gene: .
CDR3aa: CASSHFSNEQFF
CDR3nt: TGTGCCAGCAGCCACTTTTCCAATGAGCAGTTCTTC

j_gene: TRBJ2-3
v_gene: TRBV11-2
abundance: .
d_gene: .
CDR3aa: CASSSGQGEQDTQYF
CDR3nt: TGTGCCAGTTCCAGTGGGCAGGGTGAGCAAGATACGCAGTATTTT

j_gene: TRBJ2-7
v_gene: TRBV28
abundance: .
d_gene: .
CDR3aa: CASSLLGESSYEQYF
CDR3nt: TGTGCCAGCAGTTTATTGGGCGAGAGCTCCTACGAGCAGTACTTC

j_gene: TRBJ2-5
v_gene: TRBV18
abundance: .
d_gene: .
CDR3aa: CASSPQDQETQYF
CDR3nt: TGTGCCAGCTCACCCCAGGACCAAGAGACCCAGTACTTC

j_gene: TRBJ1-4
v_gene: TRBV5-1
abundance: .
d_gene: .
CDR3aa: CASSRTGNEKLFF
CDR3nt: TGCGCCAGCAGCCGGACGGGAAATGAAAAACTGTTTTTT

j_gene: TRBJ1-2
v_gene: TRBV15
abundance: .
d_gene: .
CDR3aa: CATSRVRGDGYTF
CDR3nt: TGTGCCACCAGCAGAGTCAGGGGAGATGGCTACACCTTC

j_gene: TRBJ1-4
v_gene: TRBV4-1
abundance: .
d_gene: .
CDR3aa: CASSLLVNEKLFF
CDR3nt: TGCGCCAGCAGCCTACTCGTAAATGAAAAACTGTTTTTT

j_gene: TRBJ1-5
v_gene: TRBV28
abundance: .
d_gene: .
CDR3aa: CASRAGTNSNQPQHF
CDR3nt: TGTGCCAGCAGGGCCGGGACAAATAGCAATCAGCCCCAGCATTTT